The 17 T cell receptor beta chains in this list originate from one sample, sequenced in a study of CD4+ T cells in melanoma. Clones were read by immunoSEQ multiplex PCR, and TCRdb kept only the in-frame ones, dropping some. In the table there are about 21,000 clones, around 80% of which are singletons. Every receptor here comes from a human donor with melanoma.

This chain links TRBV5-1 with TRBJ2-3, with D perhaps matching TRBD1 (6 bases). Germline CDR1 and CDR2: SGHRS and YFSETQ. The CDR3 loop spans 14 amino acids. Trimming shortened V by 2 bases and J by 4 bases, and 11 bases separated the two germline ends. CDR3 region: CASSFRGMADTQYF. The CDR3 DNA is TGCGCCAGCAGCTTCAGGGGAATGGCAGATACGCAGTATTTT.

The chain recombines TRBV5-1 with TRBJ2-3; 8 nucleotides line up with TRBD2. Germline assignment: CDR1 SGHRS and CDR2 YFSETQ. The CDR3 sequence is 17 residues long. Losses at the gene ends were 0 bases for V and 6 bases for J; bases not matched to a gene: 12. CDR3 in amino acids: CASSLGSGGGKMDTQYF. As DNA, the CDR3 is TGCGCCAGCAGCTTGGGATCCGGGGGGGGAAAGATGGATACGCAGTATTTT. The variable domain in full, completed from reference TRBV5-1 and TRBJ2-3, reads KAGVTQTPRYLIKTRGQQVTLSCSPISGHRSVSWYQQTPGQGLQFLFEYFSETQRNKGNFPGRFSGRQFSNSRSEMNVSTLELGDSALYLCASSLGSGGGKMDTQYFGPGTRLTVL.

This chain joins TRBV6-5 and TRBJ2-3; possibly TRBD1 or TRBD2 for D (5 bases each). Trimming removed 5 bases at V and 2 bases at J, with 14 bases between. CDR1 is MNHEY, CDR2 SVGAGI, per germline. There are 15 residues in the CDR3. The CDR3 is CASSRGDFPTDTQYF. The CDR3 DNA sequence: TGTGCCAGCAGTAGGGGAGATTTCCCCACAGATACGCAGTATTTT.

The chain has TRBV18 and TRBJ1-2; D is unclear. The germline V and J ends were trimmed by 3 bases and 6 bases, with 14 bases remaining between them. The germline gives CDR1 KGHSH, CDR2 LQKENI. This CDR3 has 14 amino acids. The CDR3 nucleotides read TGTGCCAGCTCACCGGTGGACGGGAAGGATGGCTACACCTTC. It translates to CASSPVDGKDGYTF.

The chain couples TRBV7-8 to TRBJ1-5, with D hard to call. Trimming shortened V by 0 bases and J by 9 bases, and 6 bases separated the two germline ends. Germline CDR1 SGHVS, CDR2 FQNEAQ. The CDR3 has 12 residues. The DNA for the CDR3 is TGTGCCAGCAGCTTAGCGTTTTGGCCCCAGCATTTT. Translation gives CASSLAFWPQHF.

For the CDR3, the DNA is TGTGCCAGCACGTCCAATATGAACACTGAAGCTTTCTTT. Protein: CASTSNMNTEAFF. This sequence joins TRBV6-6 and TRBJ1-1; D is undetermined. The CDR3 is 13 amino acids. Germline CDR1 reads MNHNY; CDR2 reads SVGAGI (reference sequence). The ends were cut back, 7 bases at V and 0 bases at J, with 9 bases in the middle.

The chain recombines TRBV9 with TRBJ1-1, with D maybe TRBD1 (5 bases). Trimming took 4 bases from V and 0 from J, leaving 13 bases between them. The CDR3 covers 15 residues. CDR1 is SGDLS and CDR2 is YYNGEE in the germline V gene. CDR3 DNA sequence: TGTGCCAGCAGCCGGGACGGAAGTATGAACACTGAAGCTTTCTTT. Its translation: CASSRDGSMNTEAFF.

The chain uses TRBV7-2 and TRBJ1-5, with 7 bases lining up with TRBD1. The CDR3 extends over 15 amino acids. V lost 1 base to trimming and J lost 5 bases; unmatched junction nucleotides: 5. The germline gives CDR1 SGHTA, CDR2 FQGNSA. The CDR3 DNA reads as TGTGCCAGCAGCTTAGGACAGGGCGGAGATCAGCCCCAGCATTTT. This gives the protein CASSLGQGGDQPQHF.

This clone appeared once. The V gene is TRBV19, the J gene TRBJ2-7; 12 bases line up with TRBD1. Germline loops: CDR1 LNHDA, CDR2 SQIVND (reference sequence). The CDR3 is 15 amino acids. With V trimmed by 3 bases and J by 5 bases, 5 bases remained unmatched. In DNA form, the CDR3 reads TGTGCCAGTAGTATTAAAGGGACAGGGGGCCACGAGCAGTACTTC. Protein: CASSIKGTGGHEQYF.

This clone has only one observation. In nucleotides, the CDR3 is TGTGCCAGTAGTCCCGGGACATCCGACTACTACGAGCAGTACTTC. Its protein product is CASSPGTSDYYEQYF. The chain has TRBV19 and TRBJ2-7; possibly TRBD1 for D (6 bases). From germline, CDR1 is LNHDA and CDR2 SQIVND (reference sequence). The V end was cut by 5 bases, the J end by 3 bases, with 17 bases between. The CDR3 has 15 amino acids.

This clone was seen a few times. This rearrangement joins TRBV5-1 to TRBJ1-1; weak D call: TRBD1 (5 bases). With 4 bases removed from V and 7 bases from J, the gap between germline ends came to 14 bases. The germline CDR1 and CDR2 sequences are SGHRS and YFSETQ. This CDR3 comprises 13 residues. Written as DNA, the CDR3 is TGCGCCAGCAGCAAACTGGGACCGGGTGAAGCTTTCTTT. It specifies CASSKLGPGEAFF.

This clone turned up a few times. This sequence joins TRBV5-1 and TRBJ2-7, with D maybe TRBD2 (7 bases). From germline, CDR1 is SGHRS and CDR2 YFSETQ. Trimming left V 5 bases short and J 3 bases short, with 15 bases between. The CDR3 spans 14 residues. CDR3 loop: CASRDEGGNYEQYF. CDR3 coding DNA: TGCGCCAGCAGGGACGAGGGGGGGAACTACGAGCAGTACTTC.

This chain joins TRBV2 and TRBJ2-1; D is ambiguous. V shed 2 bases and J shed 4 bases, with 6 bases lying between them. Germline CDR1 reads SNHLY; CDR2 reads FYNNEI. This CDR3 is built from 13 residues. In nucleotides, the CDR3 is TGTGCCAGCAGTGAACGCCGGTACAATGAGCAGTTCTTC. Its translation: CASSERRYNEQFF.

The J gene is TRBJ1-2, the V gene TRBV5-1; no clear D gene. CDR1 and CDR2 from the germline V gene are SGHRS and YFSETQ. The CDR3 spans 14 residues. Trimming cost V 0 bases and J 1 base, with 7 bases left between them. CDR3 sequence reads: CASSLGRGNYGYTF. The CDR3, as DNA: TGCGCCAGCAGCTTGGGACGGGGTAACTATGGCTACACCTTC.

Written as DNA, the CDR3 is TGTGCCAGTAGTTACAGGGACCGCGTAAAACTGTTTTTT. Protein sequence: CASSYRDRVKLFF. The rearrangement uses TRBV19 and TRBJ1-4; weak D call: TRBD1 (6 bases). This CDR3 has 13 amino acids. V was trimmed by 5 bases and J by 10 bases, leaving 14 bases between them. Germline CDR1 LNHDA, CDR2 SQIVND (reference sequence).

The rearrangement joins TRBV7-3 to TRBJ2-5; 15 bases map to TRBD2. The V gene's germline CDR1 is SGHTA and CDR2 FQGTGA. CDR3 length equals 15 residues. Trimming at V came to 6 bases and at J to 3 bases, leaving 2 bases not matched to a gene. This chain's CDR3 is CASRRTSGGEETQYF. In nucleotides, the CDR3 is TGTGCCAGCAGGCGGACTAGCGGGGGGGAAGAGACCCAGTACTTC.

This sequence joins TRBV30 and TRBJ1-3; 9 positions agree with TRBD1. The junction had 7 bases not matched to a gene; V was cut back by 5 bases and J by 8 bases. Germline V gene lookup returns CDR1 GTSNPN and CDR2 SVGIG (reference sequence). This CDR3 is 13 amino acids long. The CDR3 loop is CAWGQGFGYTIYF. The CDR3 bases are TGTGCCTGGGGACAGGGGTTTGGGTACACCATATATTTT.